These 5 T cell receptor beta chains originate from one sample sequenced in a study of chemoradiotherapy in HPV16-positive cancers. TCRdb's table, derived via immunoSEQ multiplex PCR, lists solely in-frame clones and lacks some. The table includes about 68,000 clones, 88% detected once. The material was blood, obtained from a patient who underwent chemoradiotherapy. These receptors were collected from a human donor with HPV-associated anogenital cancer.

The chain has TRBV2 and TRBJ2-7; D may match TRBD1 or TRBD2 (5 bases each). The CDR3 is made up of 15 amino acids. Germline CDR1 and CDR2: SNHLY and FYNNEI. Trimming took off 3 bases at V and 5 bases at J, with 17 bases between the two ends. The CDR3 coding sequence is TGTGCCAGCAGTGATCTTGGGCAGGGAGTCGACGAGCAGTACTTC. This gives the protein CASSDLGQGVDEQYF.

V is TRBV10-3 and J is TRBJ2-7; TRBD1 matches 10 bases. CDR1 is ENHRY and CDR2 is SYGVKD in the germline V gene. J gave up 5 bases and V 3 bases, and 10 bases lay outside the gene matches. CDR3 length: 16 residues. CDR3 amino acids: CAISDIVGTGAHEQYF. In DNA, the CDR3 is TGTGCCATCAGTGATATTGTGGGGACAGGGGCCCACGAGCAGTACTTC.

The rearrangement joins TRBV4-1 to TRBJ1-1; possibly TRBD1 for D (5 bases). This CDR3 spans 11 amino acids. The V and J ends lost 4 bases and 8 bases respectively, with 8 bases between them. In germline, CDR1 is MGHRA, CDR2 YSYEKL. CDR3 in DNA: TGCGCCAGCAGCCGCGGGGGAGAAGCTTTCTTT. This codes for CASSRGGEAFF.

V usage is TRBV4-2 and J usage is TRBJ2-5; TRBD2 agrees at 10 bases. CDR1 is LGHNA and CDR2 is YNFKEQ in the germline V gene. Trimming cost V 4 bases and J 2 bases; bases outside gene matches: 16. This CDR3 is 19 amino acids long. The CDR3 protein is CASSPTRSGLAELQETQYF. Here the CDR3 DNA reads TGTGCCAGCAGCCCGACAAGAAGTGGACTAGCGGAACTTCAAGAGACCCAGTACTTC.

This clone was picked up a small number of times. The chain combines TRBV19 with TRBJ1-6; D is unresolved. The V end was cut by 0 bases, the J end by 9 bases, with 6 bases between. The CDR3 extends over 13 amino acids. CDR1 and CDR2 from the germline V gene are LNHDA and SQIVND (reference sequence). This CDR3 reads CASSIEMTSPLHF. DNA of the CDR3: TGTGCCAGTAGTATAGAAATGACTTCACCCCTCCACTTT.